This T cell receptor beta chain comes out of a study of immune reconstitution after stem cell transplant in scleroderma (dated by TCRdb to between 2016 and 2019). Libraries were made using RT-PCR. TCRdb records Illumina MiSeq as the sequencer. TCRdb applied fastp at Q25 and MiXCR to the public reads, then kept only in-frame beta chains. Rows matching on CDR3 protein sequence are summarized as one entry with the most common DNA and genes. The table for this sample lists about 5,600 distinct CDR3 sequences; approximately 8.2% of them were counted only once. The ten largest account for about 9.4% of the sample. The germline V gene gives CDR1 as MNHEY and CDR2 as SVGEGT. V and J are truncated by 0 bases and 4 bases respectively, leaving an intervening sequence of 15 bases. CDR3 length: 16 amino acids, cysteine to phenylalanine. Of the read, only the CDR3 DNA is kept; its 48 bases are in frame from base 1.

A few counts support this clonotype. The clone's antigen remains unknown. The record has no base qualities; no much larger clone is one base away. The chain is made from TRBV6-2 or TRBV6-3 and TRBJ2-5, with a tentative D call of TRBD1 or TRBD2, each matching 5 bases. The sequence derives from a male donor with systemic sclerosis. Sampling took place before or after autologous hematopoietic stem cell transplantation (not recorded which). The DNA reads as follows: TGTGCCAGCAGTTACTCGATGGACTCCCAGGGAGAGACCCAGTACTTC. This yields the protein CASSYSMDSQGETQYF.